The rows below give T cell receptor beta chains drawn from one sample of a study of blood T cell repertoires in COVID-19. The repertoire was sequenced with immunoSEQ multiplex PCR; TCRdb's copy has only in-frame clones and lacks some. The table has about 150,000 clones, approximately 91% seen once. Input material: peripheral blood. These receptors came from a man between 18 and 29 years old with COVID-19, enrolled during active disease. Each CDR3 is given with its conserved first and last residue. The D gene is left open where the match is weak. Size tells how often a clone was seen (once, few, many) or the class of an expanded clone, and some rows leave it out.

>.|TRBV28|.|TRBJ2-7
TGTGCCAGCAGTTTAGGAGGGCCGGGCTACGAGCAGTACTTC
CASSLGGPGYEQYF
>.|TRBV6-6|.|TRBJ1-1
TGTGCCAGCAGTTACTTCGGACAGAACACTGAAGCTTTCTTT
CASSYFGQNTEAFF
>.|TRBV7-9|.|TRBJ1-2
TGTGCCAGCAGCTTAGGTCAACAGGGATTCGGGACCTTC
CASSLGQQGFGTF
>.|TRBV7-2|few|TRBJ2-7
TGTGCCAGCAGCCCGGGACGGAGGAGGGACTACGAGCAGTACTTC
CASSPGRRRDYEQYF
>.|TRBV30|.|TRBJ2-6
TGTGCCTGGAGTGTAGGGAGATCTGGGGCCAACGTCCTGACTTTC
CAWSVGRSGANVLTF
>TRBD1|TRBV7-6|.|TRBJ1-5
TGTGCCAGCAGCGCCCGACAGGGGAGGGGTCAGCCCCAGCATTTT
CASSARQGRGQPQHF
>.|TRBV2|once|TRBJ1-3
TGTGCCAGCATTGGGACAAGGCTCTCTGGAAACACCATATATTTT
CASIGTRLSGNTIYF
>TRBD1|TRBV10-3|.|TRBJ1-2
TGTGCCGCCCTCCGGGACAGTAACTATGGCTACACCTTC
CAALRDSNYGYTF
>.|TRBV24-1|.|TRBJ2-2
TGTGCCACCAGTGATGACGCAGGGGGGAGTACCGGGGAGCTGTTTTTT
CATSDDAGGSTGELFF
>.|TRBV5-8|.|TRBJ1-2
TGTGCCAGCAGCCGAGCCAGGGGAGCTAACTATGGCTACACCTTC
CASSRARGANYGYTF
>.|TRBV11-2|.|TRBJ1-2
TGTGCCAGCGGGCCGCTTATCCCCTATGGCTACACCTTC
CASGPLIPYGYTF
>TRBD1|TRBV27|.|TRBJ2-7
TGTGCCAGCAGTGCCCGGACAGGGGAATTCTACGAGCAGTACTTC
CASSARTGEFYEQYF
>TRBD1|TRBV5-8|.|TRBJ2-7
TGTGCCAGCAGCTTGGGGCCAGGGGGTAACTACGAGCAGTACTTC
CASSLGPGGNYEQYF
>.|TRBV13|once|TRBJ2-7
TGTGCCAGCAGTCTCGGGAGCTTAAGCTCCTACGAGCAGTACTTC
CASSLGSLSSYEQYF
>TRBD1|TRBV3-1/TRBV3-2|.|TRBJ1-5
TGTGCCAGCAGCCAAGATAGCCGGGACAGTCGTTTGGGCAATCAGCCCCAGCATTTT
CASSQDSRDSRLGNQPQHF
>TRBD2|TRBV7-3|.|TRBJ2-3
TGTGCCAGCAGCCAAAATAGCGGGAGCACAGATACGCAGTATTTT
CASSQNSGSTDTQYF
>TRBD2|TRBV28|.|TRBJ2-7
TGTGCCAGCAGTCCACGGACTAGCGGGAACTACGAGCAGTACTTC
CASSPRTSGNYEQYF
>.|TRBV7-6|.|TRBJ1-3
TGTGCCAGCGGTACAGGAGCCGGTGGAAACACCATATATTTT
CASGTGAGGNTIYF
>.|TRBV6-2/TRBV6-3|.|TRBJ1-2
TGTGCCAGCAGTAAGGAAGAGGTTTATGGCTACACCTTC
CASSKEEVYGYTF
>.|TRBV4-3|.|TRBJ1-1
TGCGCCAGCAGCCAAGGGGAGGGCAGGGGGAACACTGAAGCTTTCTTT
CASSQGEGRGNTEAFF
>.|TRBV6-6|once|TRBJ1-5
TGTGCCAGCAGTTACGATGGGGCTGGGAGCAATCAGCCCCAGCATTTT
CASSYDGAGSNQPQHF
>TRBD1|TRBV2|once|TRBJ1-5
TGTGCCAGCAGACGGGACAGGGGCAATCAGCCCCAGCATTTT
CASRRDRGNQPQHF
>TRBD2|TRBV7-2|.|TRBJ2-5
TGTGCCAGCAGCTCTAGCGGGAGGAAAGAGACCCAGTACTTC
CASSSSGRKETQYF
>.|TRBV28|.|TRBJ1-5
TGTGCCAGCAGTTATTTCGGGGTGAGCAATCAGCCCCAGCATTTT
CASSYFGVSNQPQHF
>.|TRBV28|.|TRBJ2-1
TGTGCCAGCATTCGGGACTTACGGTCGGAGCAGTTCTTC
CASIRDLRSEQFF
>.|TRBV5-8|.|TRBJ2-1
TGTGCCAGCAGCTTATGGCAGGCCTCTTACAATGAGCAGTTCTTC
CASSLWQASYNEQFF
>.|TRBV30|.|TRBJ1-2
TGTGCCTGGAGTGACCCTAGTGCAGGGGTAATCCCTTTTGATGGCTACACCTTC
CAWSDPSAGVIPFDGYTF
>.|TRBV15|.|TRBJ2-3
TGTGCCACCAGCTACAGGGCCACAGATACGCAGTATTTT
CATSYRATDTQYF
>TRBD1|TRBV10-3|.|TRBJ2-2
TGTGCCACCTTATCGCCCGGGACAGGGTCAGGGGAGCTGTTTTTT
CATLSPGTGSGELFF
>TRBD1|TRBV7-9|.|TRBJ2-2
TGTGCCAGCAGCAGGGACAGGGGCCGGGAGCTGTTTTTT
CASSRDRGRELFF